The 16 T cell receptor beta chains given below trace back to one sample, sequenced in a study of response to subunit inactivated influenza vaccine. In TCRdb, the RT-PCR reads were re-called with MiXCR into one record per CDR3 protein. The sample consists of 650,000 to 800,000 distinct CDR3 sequences, around 20% of them appearing once. The material sequenced was PBMCs from blood, taken 5 days after vaccination. The receptor source for this set is a man aged 45-65 years who received an inactivated influenza vaccine.

This rearrangement joins TRBV20-1 to TRBJ2-3; D perhaps matches TRBD1 (5 bases). CDR1 is DFQATT, CDR2 SNEGSKA, per germline (reference sequence). Trimming shortened V by 4 bases and J by 5 bases, and 13 bases separated the two germline ends. The length of the CDR3 is 13 residues. The CDR3 sequence: CSATHDSRDTQYF. CDR3 sequence (DNA): TGCAGTGCTACCCACGACAGTCGAGATACGCAGTATTTT.

This clonotype was counted at least ten times. The J gene is TRBJ2-1, the V gene TRBV12-3 or TRBV12-4; D is possibly TRBD1 or TRBD2 (5 bases each). V was pared by 4 bases and J by 2 bases, with 12 bases between. This CDR3 is built from 15 residues. Here the CDR3 DNA reads TGTGCCAGCAGTTCCCGGGACCTAACCTACAATGAGCAGTTCTTC. It is translated as CASSSRDLTYNEQFF.

This clonotype was seen a few times. The rearrangement links TRBV4-3 to TRBJ2-5; possibly TRBD1 for D (6 bases). The V end lost 0 bases, the J end lost 6 bases, and 11 bases lay between the germline ends. Germline CDR1 is LGHNA and CDR2 is YSLEER. The length of the CDR3 is 14 residues. The DNA for the CDR3 is TGCGCCAGCAGCCAAGATTCCCAGGGGAAGACCCAGTACTTC. Its protein product is CASSQDSQGKTQYF.

Many counts were recorded for this clonotype. This chain uses TRBV20-1 with TRBJ2-1; 8 bases map to TRBD1. Germline CDR1 reads DFQATT; CDR2 reads SNEGSKA (reference sequence). The CDR3 contains 13 residues. V shed 2 bases and J 8 bases; nucleotides not matched to a gene: 5. The CDR3 protein is CSARQGAIYEQFF. CDR3 DNA: TGCAGTGCTAGACAGGGGGCAATCTATGAGCAGTTCTTC.

The sample holds a few counts of this clonotype. V and J are TRBV29-1 and TRBJ2-2; TRBD2 agrees at 8 bases. CDR1 is SQVTM, CDR2 ANQGSEA, per germline. The CDR3 runs to 11 residues. The trim removed 4 bases at V and 8 bases at J, leaving 0 bases unmatched. CDR3 amino acids: CSVGGGGELFF. CDR3 nucleotide sequence: TGCAGCGTTGGCGGGGGGGGGGAGCTGTTTTTT.

In its sample, this clonotype was seen a few times. The chain's CDR3 is CSARGRGGYTEAFF. The CDR3 DNA sequence: TGCAGTGCTAGGGGCAGGGGAGGTTACACTGAAGCTTTCTTT. The rearrangement joins TRBV20-1 to TRBJ1-1; a weak D match, TRBD1 (6 bases). This CDR3 is built from 14 residues. Per germline, CDR1 DFQATT and CDR2 SNEGSKA (reference sequence). Trimming took 3 bases from V and 3 from J, leaving 14 bases between them.

The rearrangement links TRBV20-1 to TRBJ1-6, with D possibly matching TRBD1 (6 bases). The V end was cut by 1 base, the J end by 2 bases, with 9 bases between. Per germline, CDR1 DFQATT and CDR2 SNEGSKA (reference sequence). The CDR3 is made up of 15 amino acids. The CDR3 sequence is CSARGGGAYNSPLHF. CDR3 sequence (DNA): TGCAGTGCTAGAGGAGGGGGGGCCTATAATTCACCCCTCCACTTT.

As to this clonotype: The junction does not match germline at one end; this may be a read error. The chain carries TRBV20-1 and TRBJ2-7; a weak D match, TRBD1 (5 bases). Germline lookup yields CDR1 DFQATT and CDR2 SNEGSKA (reference sequence). The CDR3 is 16 residues long. The CDR3 nucleotides are TGCTGTGCTAGAGATCTTGACAGAGACGGTGGTAGGGAGCAGTACTTC. Its protein product is CCARDLDRDGGREQYF.

This chain links TRBV12-3 or TRBV12-4 with TRBJ2-1, with D hard to call. This CDR3 has 15 amino acids. V lost 4 bases and J 1 base, leaving 11 bases between the germline ends. CDR3 coding DNA: TGTGCCAGCAGTTGGGTGACTCGGTCCTACAATGAGCAGTTCTTC. Encoded protein: CASSWVTRSYNEQFF.

Remarks on this clonotype: One junction end does not reproduce the germline sequence, and a read error may be involved. V is TRBV19 and J is TRBJ2-1; tentative D call: TRBD2 (5 bases). The CDR3 has 15 residues. Germline V gene lookup returns CDR1 LNHDA and CDR2 SQIVND (reference sequence). In DNA form, the CDR3 reads TGTGCCAGTAGCATAGAGCGTCTTCGGGGCAATGAGCAGTTCTTC. Protein product: CASSIERLRGNEQFF.

The CDR3 DNA follows: TGTGCCAGCAGCTCTGACTGGGTTCCTGGAAACACCATATATTTT. Its protein is CASSSDWVPGNTIYF. This chain connects TRBV7-9 to TRBJ1-3; D is unresolved. The CDR3 runs to 15 residues. Germline V gene sequence: CDR1 SEHNR, CDR2 FQNEAQ (reference sequence). The V and J ends lost 4 bases and 2 bases respectively, with 12 bases between them.

CDR3 coding DNA: TGTGCCAGCACCATGGGAGTCTCGGTGCAGCCCCAGCATTTT. Translated, it gives CASTMGVSVQPQHF. V gene TRBV6-2 or TRBV6-3 combines with J gene TRBJ1-5; D gene uncertain. Deletions cut 7 bases from V and 7 bases from J, with 17 bases between. This CDR3 is built from 14 residues. Germline V lookup: CDR1 MNHEY, CDR2 SVGEGT.

This clonotype was detected once. The V and J genes are TRBV7-3 and TRBJ2-1; D unresolved. The CDR3 consists of 11 residues. V lost 5 bases and J lost 11, with 10 bases in between. CDR1 and CDR2 (germline): SGHTA, FQGTGA. The CDR3 DNA sequence: TGTGCCAGCAGCCTCGGGTCTAAGCAGTTCTTC. Protein: CASSLGSKQFF.

A few counts support this clonotype. V gene TRBV7-2 combines with J gene TRBJ1-2; 7 nucleotides agree with TRBD1. Germline lookup yields CDR1 SGHTA and CDR2 FQGNSA. V lost 0 bases to trimming and J lost 8 bases; unmatched junction nucleotides: 9. The CDR3 runs to 15 residues. CDR3 sequence: CASSLALKGAGGYTF. The CDR3 DNA follows: TGTGCCAGCAGCTTAGCGCTCAAGGGGGCTGGAGGCTACACCTTC.

The chain couples TRBV5-4 to TRBJ2-7; D uncertain. Germline CDR1 reads SGHNT; CDR2 reads YYREEE (reference sequence). The V and J ends lost 0 bases and 3 bases respectively, with 13 bases between them. This CDR3 region has 15 residues. In DNA form, the CDR3 reads TGTGCCAGCAGCTTGGGGGGTGACTCAGTCTACGAGCAGTACTTC. Amino acid sequence: CASSLGGDSVYEQYF. Filled out from reference TRBV5-4 and TRBJ2-7, the complete variable domain reads ETGVTQSPTHLIKTRGQQVTLRCSSQSGHNTVSWYQQALGQGPQFIFQYYREEENGRGNFPPRFSGLQFPNYSSELNVNALELDDSALYLCASSLGGDSVYEQYFGPGTRLTVT.

There are many counts of this clonotype. The chain couples TRBV10-3 to TRBJ2-7; tentatively, D is TRBD2 (6 bases). The CDR3 spans 15 residues. Germline CDR1 reads ENHRY; CDR2 reads SYGVKD. Deletions cut 2 bases from V and 5 bases from J, with 16 bases between. Written as DNA, the CDR3 is TGTGCCATCAGTGAGACAGCGGGTATCTTAAACGAGCAGTACTTC. This translates into CAISETAGILNEQYF.